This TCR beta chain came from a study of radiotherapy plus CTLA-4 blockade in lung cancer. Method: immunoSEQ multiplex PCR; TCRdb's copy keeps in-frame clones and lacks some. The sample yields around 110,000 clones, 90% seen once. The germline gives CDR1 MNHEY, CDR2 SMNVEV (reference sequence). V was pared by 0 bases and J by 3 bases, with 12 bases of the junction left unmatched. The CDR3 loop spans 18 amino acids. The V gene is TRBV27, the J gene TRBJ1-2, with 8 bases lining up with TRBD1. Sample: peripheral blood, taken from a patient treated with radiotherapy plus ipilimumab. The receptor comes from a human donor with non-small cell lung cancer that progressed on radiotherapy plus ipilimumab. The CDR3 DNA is TGTGCCAGCAGTTTATCGGCGGGCAGGGGGCGACTTCACTATGGCTACACCTTC. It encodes CASSLSAGRGRLHYGYTF.